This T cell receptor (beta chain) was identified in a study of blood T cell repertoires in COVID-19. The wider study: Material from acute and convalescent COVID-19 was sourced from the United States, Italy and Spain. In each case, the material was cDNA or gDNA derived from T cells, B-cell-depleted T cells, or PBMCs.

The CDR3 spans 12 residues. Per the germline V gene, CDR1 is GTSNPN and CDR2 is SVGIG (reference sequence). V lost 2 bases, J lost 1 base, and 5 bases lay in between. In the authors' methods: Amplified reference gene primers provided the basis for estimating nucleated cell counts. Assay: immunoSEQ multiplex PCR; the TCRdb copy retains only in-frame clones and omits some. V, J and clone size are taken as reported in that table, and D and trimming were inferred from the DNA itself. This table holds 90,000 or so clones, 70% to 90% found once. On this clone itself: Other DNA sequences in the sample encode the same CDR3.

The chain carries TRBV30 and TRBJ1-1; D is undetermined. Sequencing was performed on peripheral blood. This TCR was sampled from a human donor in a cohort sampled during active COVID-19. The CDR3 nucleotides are TGTGCCTGGAGTTTATCGAACACTGAAGCTTTCTTT. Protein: CAWSLSNTEAFF.